The entry that follows covers one T cell receptor beta chain sequence. Its antigen is unknown. Germline CDR1 SGHAT, CDR2 FQDESV (reference sequence). J was trimmed by 5 bases and V by 5 bases; bases with no gene match: 11. This CDR3 is 16 amino acids long. The record originates from a study of cytomegalovirus exposure and HLA in healthy donors. Study findings and constraints: In a later analysis, an Asian-associated ancestry cluster reportedly showed fewer N-insertions than the approximately 660-donor mean. Earlier analysis yielded a pattern in which most TCR beta V segments were productive about 90% or about 30% of the time.

Primers for the PCR totalled 60 Vbeta and 13 Jbeta. Sequencing used immunoSEQ multiplex PCR; TCRdb keeps in-frame clones, though not all of them. The data hold 180,000 or so clones, with around 81% observed a single time. This rearrangement joins TRBV11-1 to TRBJ1-1, with 10 bases lining up with TRBD1. This sequence was found in a woman younger than 35 in good health and CMV-seropositive. Sequenced sample: PBMCs. DNA for the CDR3: TGTGCCAGCAGCCCCCGGCAAAGGGACAGGGGTACTGAAGCTTTCTTT. Translation gives CASSPRQRDRGTEAFF.